This T cell receptor (beta chain) was retrieved from a study of response to subunit inactivated influenza vaccine. In TCRdb, the RT-PCR reads were re-called with MiXCR into one record per CDR3 protein. The table has fewer than 550,000 distinct CDR3 sequences, around 25% seen once; the top ten hold approximately 1.9%. Findings and limits, study-wide: The authors proposed limited new T cell recruitment per seasonal influenza vaccination.

As for this clonotype: Its antigen remains unidentified.

The TCR originated in a man in his fifties who received an inactivated influenza vaccine. Sequencing was performed on CD4+ T cells sorted from PBMCs, taken more than 4 days after vaccination.

This chain's CDR3 is CASSRGLAGWQYF. The CDR3 DNA sequence: TGTGCCAGCAGCCGGGGACTAGCGGGATGGCAGTACTTC. This chain links TRBV14 with TRBJ2-7, with TRBD2 matching 13 bases. From germline, CDR1 is SGHDN and CDR2 FVKESK. The CDR3 is 13 residues long. Trimming at V came to 4 bases and at J to 9 bases, leaving 3 bases not matched to a gene. Full variable domain (missing parts from reference TRBV14 and TRBJ2-7): EAGVTQFPSHSVIEKGQTVTLRCDPISGHDNLYWYRRVMGKEIKFLLHFVKESKQDESGMPNNRFLAERTGGTYSTLKVQPAELEDSGVYFCASSRGLAGWQYFGPGTRLTVT.